The clone carrying this T cell receptor (beta chain) showed up just once. Its matching antigen is unknown. The data are from a study of cytomegalovirus exposure and HLA in healthy donors. V was cut by 4 bases and J by 5 bases, with 14 bases left in between. Germline loops: CDR1 SGHDN, CDR2 FVKESK. CDR3 length: 15 amino acids. PCR used 60 Vbeta primers and 13 Jbeta primers. The assay was immunoSEQ multiplex PCR, and TCRdb's table has in-frame clones only and misses some. The data hold under 200,000 clones, with 75% to 85% observed a single time. Study-level results: Later analysis identified a missense DCLRE1C variant that was linked to TCR beta V- and J-gene trimming.

The receptor was derived from a woman between 18 and 29 years old in good health and CMV-seropositive. The V gene is TRBV14, the J gene TRBJ1-4; no reliable D call. Sequencing was done on a sample of PBMCs. CDR3 DNA: TGTGCCAGCAGCCTGATGTCGGGGATCAATGAAAAACTGTTTTTT. This translates into CASSLMSGINEKLFF.